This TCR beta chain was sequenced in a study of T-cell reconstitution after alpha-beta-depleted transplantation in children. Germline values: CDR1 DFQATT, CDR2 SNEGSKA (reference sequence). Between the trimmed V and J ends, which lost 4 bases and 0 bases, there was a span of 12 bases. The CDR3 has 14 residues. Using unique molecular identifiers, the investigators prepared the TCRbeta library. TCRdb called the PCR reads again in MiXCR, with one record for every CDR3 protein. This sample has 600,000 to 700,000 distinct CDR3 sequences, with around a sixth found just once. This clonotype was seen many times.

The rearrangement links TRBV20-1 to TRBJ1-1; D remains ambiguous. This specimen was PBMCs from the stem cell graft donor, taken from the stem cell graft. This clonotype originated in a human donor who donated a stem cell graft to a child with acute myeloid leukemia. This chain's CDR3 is CSAKALPMNTEAFF. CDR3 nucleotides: TGCAGTGCTAAGGCACTACCTATGAACACTGAAGCTTTCTTT.